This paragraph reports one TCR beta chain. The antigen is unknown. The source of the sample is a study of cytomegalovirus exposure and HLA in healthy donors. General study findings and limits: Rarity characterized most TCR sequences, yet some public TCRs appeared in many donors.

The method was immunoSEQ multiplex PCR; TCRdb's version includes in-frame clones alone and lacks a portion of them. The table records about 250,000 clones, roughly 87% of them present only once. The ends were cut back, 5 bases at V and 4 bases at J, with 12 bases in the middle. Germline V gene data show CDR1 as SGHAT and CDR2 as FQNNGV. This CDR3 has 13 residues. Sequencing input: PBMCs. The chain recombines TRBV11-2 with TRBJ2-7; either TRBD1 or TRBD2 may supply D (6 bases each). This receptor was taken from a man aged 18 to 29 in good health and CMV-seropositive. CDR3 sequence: CASSTTGGYEQYF. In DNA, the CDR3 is TGTGCCAGCAGCACGACAGGAGGGTACGAGCAGTACTTC.